Below, 15 T cell receptor beta chains from the same sample are listed, as sequenced in a study of blood T cell dynamics during melanoma immunotherapy. Time point of the sample: week 3, after first cycle of checkpoint inhibitor. The method was immunoSEQ multiplex PCR; TCRdb's version includes in-frame clones alone and lacks a portion of them. This table has about 12,000 clones, around nine tenths appearing once. The specimen comprised blood, sampled from a patient treated with checkpoint blockade. The receptors here all came from a human donor with melanoma.

V gene TRBV7-8 combines with J gene TRBJ2-3; no clear D. Germline V lookup: CDR1 SGHVS, CDR2 FQNEAQ. The length of the CDR3 is 12 residues. V was shortened by 4 bases and J by 6 bases, with 8 bases between the two germline ends. CDR3 coding DNA: TGTGCCAGCAGCTCAAGCAGCGATACGCAGTATTTT. This codes for CASSSSSDTQYF.

The V call is TRBV9, the J call TRBJ2-1; 7 bases map to TRBD2. The V gene end was trimmed by 0 bases and the J gene end by 1 base; junction bases not matched to a gene: 7. Germline-derived CDR1 and CDR2 are SGDLS and YYNGEE. The CDR3 totals 17 residues. In DNA, the CDR3 is TGTGCCAGCAGCGTAGCGCCGGGACTATCTTCCTACAATGAGCAGTTCTTC. Its protein is CASSVAPGLSSYNEQFF.

V and J are TRBV2 and TRBJ2-6; no firm D call. The CDR3 has 17 residues. The V gene's germline CDR1 is SNHLY and CDR2 FYNNEI. V was trimmed by 6 bases and J by 0 bases, leaving 15 bases between them. The CDR3 is CASRQQVLRSGANVLTF. CDR3 DNA sequence: TGTGCCAGCAGACAGCAGGTCCTCCGCTCTGGGGCCAACGTCCTGACTTTC.

The V and J genes are TRBV9 and TRBJ1-2; the D is unclear. Germline V gene sequence: CDR1 SGDLS, CDR2 YYNGEE. Between the trimmed V and J ends, which lost 5 bases and 1 base, there was a span of 12 bases. CDR3 length: 14 amino acids. CDR3 residues: CASSPYLDNYGYTF. Written as DNA, the CDR3 is TGTGCCAGCAGTCCCTATTTGGATAACTATGGCTACACCTTC. The variable domain in full, completed from reference TRBV9 and TRBJ1-2, reads DSGVTQTPKHLITATGQRVTLRCSPRSGDLSVYWYQQSLDQGLQFLIQYYNGEERAKGNILERFSAQQFPDLHSELNLSSLELGDSALYFCASSPYLDNYGYTFGSGTRLTVV.

V usage is TRBV5-1 and J usage is TRBJ2-1; 8 positions match TRBD2. This CDR3 spans 15 amino acids. The V gene's germline CDR1 is SGHRS and CDR2 YFSETQ. With 0 bases clipped from V and 4 bases from J, the junction kept 3 bases outside the gene matches. The CDR3 protein is CASSLALADYNEQFF. The CDR3 nucleotides read TGCGCCAGCAGCTTGGCACTAGCGGATTACAATGAGCAGTTCTTC.

V is TRBV15 and J is TRBJ2-7, with TRBD2 as a possible D gene (5 bases). CDR1 and CDR2 from the germline V gene are LNHNV and YYDKDF (reference sequence). The CDR3 loop spans 12 amino acids. V lost 6 bases to trimming and J lost 3 bases, with 9 bases between them. The CDR3 nucleotides are TGTGCCACCAGTGGAGGAGGCTACGAGCAGTACTTC. Its protein product is CATSGGGYEQYF.

The rearrangement uses TRBV5-4 and TRBJ2-7; D possibly corresponds to TRBD2 (7 bases). The V end was cut by 2 bases, the J end by 5 bases, with 17 bases between. The CDR3 sequence is 15 residues long. Germline CDR1 reads SGHNT; CDR2 reads YYREEE (reference sequence). Here the CDR3 reads CASSFWGGPADEQYF. The CDR3 DNA reads as TGTGCCAGCAGCTTCTGGGGGGGGCCCGCCGACGAGCAGTACTTC.

The chain links TRBV5-1 to TRBJ1-2, with TRBD1 as a possible D gene (5 bases). The CDR3 has 17 residues. Trimming cost V 0 bases and J 1 base, with 16 bases left between them. The germline V gene has CDR1 SGHRS and CDR2 YFSETQ. CDR3 sequence: CASSLAQPGRSNYGYTF. CDR3 nucleotides: TGCGCCAGCAGCTTGGCCCAACCGGGACGGAGTAACTATGGCTACACCTTC.

This chain links TRBV7-8 with TRBJ1-1; 8 bases map to TRBD1. Germline V gives CDR1 SGHVS, CDR2 FQNEAQ. This CDR3 contains 17 residues. The V and J ends lost 1 base and 5 bases, in that order; junction bases with no gene match: 12. For the CDR3, the DNA is TGTGCCAGCAGCTTAGTTAGTCAGGGGGCCGAGGTTACTGAAGCTTTCTTT. Translated: CASSLVSQGAEVTEAFF.

The rearrangement uses TRBV29-1 and TRBJ1-2; 8 bases match TRBD1. The CDR3 sequence is 12 residues long. The junction had 6 bases not matched to a gene; V was cut back by 7 bases and J by 5 bases. The germline gives CDR1 SQVTM, CDR2 ANQGSEA. DNA of the CDR3: TGCAGCGCGGGACAGGCCGTTTATGGCTACACCTTC. Protein sequence: CSAGQAVYGYTF.

V usage is TRBV29-1 and J usage is TRBJ1-2, with D perhaps TRBD1 (5 bases). The CDR3 runs 13 residues. Trimming cost V 7 bases and J 9 bases, with 21 bases left between them. Per germline, CDR1 SQVTM and CDR2 ANQGSEA. CDR3 nucleotides: TGCAGCGCCATCTGGGGGGGGTCTATGAGCTACACCTTC. Its translation is CSAIWGGSMSYTF. The full variable domain, completed using reference TRBV29-1 and TRBJ1-2, is SAVISQKPSRDICQRGTSLTIQCQVDSQVTMMFWYRQQPGQSLTLIATANQGSEATYESGFVIDKFPISRPNLTFSTLTVSNMSPEDSSIYLCSAIWGGSMSYTFGSGTRLTVV.

This chain uses TRBV7-3 with TRBJ2-2; D unclear. The CDR3 contains 14 residues. V was clipped by 5 bases and J by 6 bases, with 13 bases between them. Germline CDR1 reads SGHTA; CDR2 reads FQGTGA. DNA for the CDR3: TGTGCCAGCAGCCGCGGCCCTTTATCCGGGGAGCTGTTTTTT. The encoded protein is CASSRGPLSGELFF.

A word on this clone: The junction departs from the called germline gene at one end, perhaps through a read error. This rearrangement joins TRBV2 to TRBJ2-7, with 10 bases that match TRBD2. The germline gives CDR1 SNHLY, CDR2 FYNNEI. This CDR3 spans 13 amino acids. The CDR3: CASSEQWTSGFSF. CDR3 coding DNA: TGTGCCAGCAGTGAACAATGGACTAGCGGATTCTCATTC. The full variable domain, its missing parts supplied by reference TRBV2 and TRBJ2-7, is EPEVTQTPSHQVTQMGQEVILRCVPISNHLYFYWYRQILGQKVEFLVSFYNNEISEKSEIFDDQFSVERPDGSNFTLKIRSTKLEDSAMYFCASSEQWTSGFSFGPGTRLTVT.

A few counts support this clone. The CDR3 reads CASSPSGGVTDTQYF. CDR3 coding DNA: TGTGCCAGCAGCCCTAGCGGGGGGGTCACAGATACGCAGTATTTT. The chain uses TRBV11-3 and TRBJ2-3; the match to TRBD2 covers 12 bases. Germline V lookup: CDR1 SGHNT, CDR2 YENEEA. The CDR3 loop spans 15 amino acids. The junction had 2 bases not matched to a gene; V was cut back by 5 bases and J by 2 bases.

The V and J genes are TRBV18 and TRBJ1-1; TRBD1 agrees at 9 bases. The CDR3 runs 14 residues. Germline V gene lookup returns CDR1 KGHSH and CDR2 LQKENI. The junction had 1 base not matched to a gene; V was cut back by 4 bases and J by 1 base. The CDR3 nucleotides are TGTGCCAGCTCACGGGACAGGGCGAACACTGAAGCTTTCTTT. It encodes CASSRDRANTEAFF.